This note documents a single T cell receptor (beta chain) sequence. Original data processing: Cell counts per sample came from amplifying reference gene primers. TCRdb's table, derived via immunoSEQ multiplex PCR, lists solely in-frame clones and lacks some. D and trimming come from the DNA, and the V and J calls and clone size come from that table. The sample includes roughly 200,000 clones, about nine tenths seen only once; the top ten take 0.45% to 0.65%. The data belong to a study of blood T cell repertoires in COVID-19. Overall study context: Samples taken during acute and convalescent COVID-19 were collected in the United States, Italy and Spain. The cDNA or gDNA used as material had been derived from T cells, B-cell-depleted T cells, or PBMCs.

There are 12 residues in the CDR3. V was pared by 1 base and J by 7 bases, with 8 bases between. CDR1 is SGHNT and CDR2 is YENEEA in the germline V gene. The sequenced sample was peripheral blood. The TCR comes from a man between 45 and 60 years old with acute or convalescent COVID-19. The chain recombines TRBV11-3 with TRBJ2-7; D is ambiguous. The CDR3 loop reads CASSLAVGEQYF. The CDR3 DNA reads as TGTGCCAGCAGCTTAGCGGTCGGGGAGCAGTACTTC.